This T cell receptor beta chain was captured in a study of T cells after yellow fever vaccination. The CDR3 has 12 residues. Trimming took off 8 bases at V and 8 bases at J, with 13 bases between the two ends. Germline V gives CDR1 MNHEY, CDR2 SVGAGI. MiXCR was run by TCRdb on the 5' RACE reads, yielding one entry per CDR3 protein. The profile shows around 300,000 distinct CDR3 sequences, approximately 4% of them singletons. The TCR comes from a man between 18 and 29 years old who received the YFV17D yellow fever vaccine. This sample comprised PBMCs, obtained 5 days after the yellow fever booster vaccination. The gene calls are TRBV6-5 and TRBJ2-1; TRBD2 is a possible D gene (6 bases). The CDR3 reads CASQNERDEQFF. The CDR3 DNA follows: TGTGCCAGCCAAAACGAGCGGGATGAGCAGTTCTTC.